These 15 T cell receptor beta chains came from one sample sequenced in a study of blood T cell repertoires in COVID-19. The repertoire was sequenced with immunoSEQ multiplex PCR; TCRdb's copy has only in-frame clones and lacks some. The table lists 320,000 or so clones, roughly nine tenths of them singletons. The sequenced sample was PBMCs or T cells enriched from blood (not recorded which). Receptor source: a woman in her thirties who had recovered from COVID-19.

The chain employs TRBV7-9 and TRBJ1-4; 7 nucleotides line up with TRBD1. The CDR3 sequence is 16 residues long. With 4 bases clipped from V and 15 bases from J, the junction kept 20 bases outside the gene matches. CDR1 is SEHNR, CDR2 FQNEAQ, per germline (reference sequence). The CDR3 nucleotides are TGTGCCAGCAGCTCAGGGGGGTCGATGCGTGATGTAGCAATGTTTTTT. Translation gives CASSSGGSMRDVAMFF.

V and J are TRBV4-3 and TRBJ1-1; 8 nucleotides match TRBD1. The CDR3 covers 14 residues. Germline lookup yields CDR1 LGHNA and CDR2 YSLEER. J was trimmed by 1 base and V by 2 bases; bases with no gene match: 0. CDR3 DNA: TGCGCCAGCAGCCAAACAGGGGGGAACACTGAAGCTTTCTTT. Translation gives CASSQTGGNTEAFF.

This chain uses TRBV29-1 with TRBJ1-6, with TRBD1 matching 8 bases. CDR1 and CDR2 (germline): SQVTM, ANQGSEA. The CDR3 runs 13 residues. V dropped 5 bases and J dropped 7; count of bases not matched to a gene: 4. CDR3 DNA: TGCAGCGTTCAGACAGGGGTAAATTCACCCCTCCACTTT. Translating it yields CSVQTGVNSPLHF.

CDR3 loop: CASSRAGGNANYEQYF. In DNA, the CDR3 is TGTGCCAGCAGTCGGGCGGGGGGCAATGCTAATTACGAGCAGTACTTC. This chain joins TRBV5-5 and TRBJ2-7, with 8 bases identical to TRBD2. Germline V gene sequence: CDR1 SGHKS, CDR2 YYEKEE (reference sequence). The CDR3 loop spans 16 amino acids. Unmatched junction bases numbered 14, after V lost 5 bases and J lost 4 bases.

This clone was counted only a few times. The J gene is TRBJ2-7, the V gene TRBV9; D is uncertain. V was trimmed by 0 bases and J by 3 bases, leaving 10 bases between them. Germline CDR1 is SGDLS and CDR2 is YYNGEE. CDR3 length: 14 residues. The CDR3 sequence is CASSVGNSYYEQYF. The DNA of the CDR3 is TGTGCCAGCAGCGTAGGTAACAGCTACTACGAGCAGTACTTC.

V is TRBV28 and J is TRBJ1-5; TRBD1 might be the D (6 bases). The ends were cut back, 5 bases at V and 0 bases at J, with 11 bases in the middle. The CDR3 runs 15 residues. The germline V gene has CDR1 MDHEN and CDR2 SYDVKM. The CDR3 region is CASSRTDTSNQPQHF. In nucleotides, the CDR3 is TGTGCCAGCAGTCGGACAGATACTAGCAATCAGCCCCAGCATTTT.

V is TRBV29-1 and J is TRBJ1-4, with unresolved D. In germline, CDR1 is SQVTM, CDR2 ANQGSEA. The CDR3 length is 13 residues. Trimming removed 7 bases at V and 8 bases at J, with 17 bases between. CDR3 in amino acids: CSAQDSGNEKLFF. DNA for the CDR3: TGCAGCGCCCAAGACTCGGGAAACGAAAAACTGTTTTTT.

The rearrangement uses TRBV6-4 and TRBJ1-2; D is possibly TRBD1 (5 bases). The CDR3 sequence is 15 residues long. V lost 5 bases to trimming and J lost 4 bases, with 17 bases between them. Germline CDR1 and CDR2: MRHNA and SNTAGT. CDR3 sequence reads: CASSLEPDSIYGYTF. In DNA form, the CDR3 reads TGTGCCAGCAGTTTGGAGCCTGACAGCATCTATGGCTACACCTTC.

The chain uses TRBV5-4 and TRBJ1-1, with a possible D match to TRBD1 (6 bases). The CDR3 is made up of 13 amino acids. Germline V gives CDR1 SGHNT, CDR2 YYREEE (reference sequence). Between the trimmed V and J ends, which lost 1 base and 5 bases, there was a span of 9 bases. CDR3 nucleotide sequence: TGTGCCAGCAGCTTGTGGGGGCGGACTGAAGCTTTCTTT. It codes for CASSLWGRTEAFF.

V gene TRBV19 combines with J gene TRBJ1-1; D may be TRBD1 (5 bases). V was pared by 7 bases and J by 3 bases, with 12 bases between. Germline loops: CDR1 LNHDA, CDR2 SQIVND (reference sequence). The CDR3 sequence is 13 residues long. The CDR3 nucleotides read TGTGCCAGTAAGGGGAACGAGTACACTGAAGCTTTCTTT. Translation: CASKGNEYTEAFF. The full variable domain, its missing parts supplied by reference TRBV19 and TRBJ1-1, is DGGITQSPKYLFRKEGQNVTLSCEQNLNHDAMYWYRQDPGQGLRLIYYSQIVNDFQKGDIAEGYSVSREKKESFPLTVTSAQKNPTAFYLCASKGNEYTEAFFGQGTRLTVV.

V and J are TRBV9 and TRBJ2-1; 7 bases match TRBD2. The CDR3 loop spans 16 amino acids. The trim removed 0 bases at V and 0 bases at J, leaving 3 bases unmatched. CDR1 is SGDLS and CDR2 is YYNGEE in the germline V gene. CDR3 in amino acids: CASSVEAGSSYNEQFF. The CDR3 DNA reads TGTGCCAGCAGCGTAGAAGCGGGGAGCTCCTACAATGAGCAGTTCTTC. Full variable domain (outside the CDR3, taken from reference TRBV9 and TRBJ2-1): DSGVTQTPKHLITATGQRVTLRCSPRSGDLSVYWYQQSLDQGLQFLIQYYNGEERAKGNILERFSAQQFPDLHSELNLSSLELGDSALYFCASSVEAGSSYNEQFFGPGTRLTVL.

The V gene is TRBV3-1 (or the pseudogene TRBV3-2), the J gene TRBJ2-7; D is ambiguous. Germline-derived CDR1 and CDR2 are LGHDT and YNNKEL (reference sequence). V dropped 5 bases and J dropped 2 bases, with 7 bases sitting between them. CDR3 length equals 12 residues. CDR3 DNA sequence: TGTGCCAGCAGCTCCTCCCCCTACGAGCAGTACTTC. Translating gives CASSSSPYEQYF.

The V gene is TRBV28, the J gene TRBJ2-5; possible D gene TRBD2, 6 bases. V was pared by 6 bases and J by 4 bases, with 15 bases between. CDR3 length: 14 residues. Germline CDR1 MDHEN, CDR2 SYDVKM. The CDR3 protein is CASRLGGDRETQYF. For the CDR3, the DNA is TGTGCCAGCAGGCTCGGCGGGGATCGAGAGACCCAGTACTTC.

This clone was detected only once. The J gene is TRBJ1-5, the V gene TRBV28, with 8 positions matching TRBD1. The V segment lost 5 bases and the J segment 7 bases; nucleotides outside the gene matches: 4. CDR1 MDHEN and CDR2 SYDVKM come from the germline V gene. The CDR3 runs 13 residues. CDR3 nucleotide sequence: TGTGCCAGCAGTCGGGACAGGTTACAGCCCCAGCATTTT. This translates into CASSRDRLQPQHF.

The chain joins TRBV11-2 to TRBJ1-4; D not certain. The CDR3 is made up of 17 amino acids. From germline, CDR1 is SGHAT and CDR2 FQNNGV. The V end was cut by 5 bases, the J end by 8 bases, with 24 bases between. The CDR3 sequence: CASSPPSVAGRKEKLFF. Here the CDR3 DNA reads TGTGCCAGCAGCCCCCCGTCGGTAGCTGGTAGGAAGGAAAAACTGTTTTTT.